These 32 T cell receptor beta chains originate from one sample sequenced in a study of brain T cells in children with intractable seizures. Sequencing was performed with immunoSEQ multiplex PCR; in TCRdb, only in-frame clones are kept and a portion is missing. Of tens of thousands of clones in the sample, under 95% were seen once. Sequencing was performed on peripheral blood, taken at surgery. The receptor source for this set is a girl aged 2-10 years with Rasmussen encephalitis and intractable seizures.

The genes are TRBV3-1 (or the pseudogene TRBV3-2) and TRBJ1-2; a possible D gene is TRBD1 (5 bases). CDR3 length: 13 amino acids. The germline V and J ends were trimmed by 4 bases and 5 bases, with 11 bases remaining between them. Germline V gene sequence: CDR1 LGHDT, CDR2 YNNKEL (reference sequence). For the CDR3, the DNA is TGTGCCAGCAGCCTAGACAGATATTATGGCTACACCTTC. Translation: CASSLDRYYGYTF.

The chain couples TRBV19 to TRBJ1-2; 10 bases agree with TRBD1. CDR3 size: 16 residues. The germline V gene encodes CDR1 LNHDA and CDR2 SQIVND (reference sequence). Trimming at V came to 5 bases and at J to 4 bases, leaving 10 bases not matched to a gene. For the CDR3, the DNA is TGTGCCAGTAGTGCTTGGGACAGGGGTTCGGGCTATGGCTACACCTTC. Translated: CASSAWDRGSGYGYTF.

This chain links TRBV5-1 with TRBJ2-3, with D possibly TRBD1 on 6 matching bases. CDR1 is SGHRS, CDR2 YFSETQ, per germline. The CDR3 length is 14 residues. Trimming removed 4 bases from V and 6 bases from J, with 15 bases in between. This CDR3 reads CASSRDQGLDTQYF. The CDR3 nucleotides are TGCGCCAGCAGCCGGGATCAGGGGTTGGATACGCAGTATTTT.

V and J are TRBV6-2 or TRBV6-3 and TRBJ2-7, with TRBD2 as a possible D gene (6 bases). This CDR3 is built from 14 residues. Per the germline V gene, CDR1 is MNHEY and CDR2 is SVGEGT. Trimming stripped 2 bases from V and 4 bases from J, with 12 bases between. CDR3 sequence (DNA): TGTGCCAGCAGTTACGCGGGACTGGCTTACGAGCAGTACTTC. Translating it yields CASSYAGLAYEQYF.

The chain carries TRBV5-4 and TRBJ1-1, with D hard to call. Looked up from germline, CDR1 is SGHNT and CDR2 is YYREEE (reference sequence). There are 12 residues in the CDR3. The V end was cut by 4 bases, the J end by 6 bases, with 10 bases between. CDR3: CASSVQSAEAFF. CDR3 bases: TGTGCCAGCAGCGTGCAGAGTGCTGAAGCTTTCTTT.

The rearrangement joins TRBV28 to TRBJ2-5; D possibly corresponds to TRBD2 (7 bases). Germline-derived CDR1 and CDR2 are MDHEN and SYDVKM. This CDR3 spans 14 amino acids. Trimming cost V 7 bases and J 1 base, with 13 bases left between them. Here the CDR3 DNA reads TGTGCCAGCACCCGAGGGGGGGTCCAAGAGACCCAGTACTTC. Encoded protein: CASTRGGVQETQYF.

This chain connects TRBV30 to TRBJ1-2, with D perhaps matching TRBD1 (5 bases). The CDR3 has 15 residues. Trimming took off 3 bases at V and 0 bases at J, with 14 bases between the two ends. The germline V gene encodes CDR1 GTSNPN and CDR2 SVGIG (reference sequence). The CDR3 sequence is CAWRLGRATNYGYTF. The CDR3 DNA reads TGTGCCTGGAGGTTGGGACGGGCCACTAACTATGGCTACACCTTC.

This chain uses TRBV29-1 with TRBJ1-1, with D tentatively TRBD1 (6 bases). This CDR3 region has 12 residues. V dropped 4 bases and J dropped 0 bases, with 6 bases sitting between them. The germline V gene encodes CDR1 SQVTM and CDR2 ANQGSEA. CDR3 sequence: CSVGTVNTEAFF. CDR3 in DNA: TGCAGCGTTGGGACAGTGAACACTGAAGCTTTCTTT.

This clone occurred once. The rearrangement joins TRBV5-1 to TRBJ1-1, with TRBD1 matching over 7 bases. This CDR3 is built from 15 residues. Looked up from germline, CDR1 is SGHRS and CDR2 is YFSETQ. Trimming cost V 3 bases and J 2 bases; bases outside gene matches: 7. The DNA of the CDR3 is TGCGCCAGCAGCTACTCAGGGACAGTCAACACTGAAGCTTTCTTT. Translated: CASSYSGTVNTEAFF.

The chain has TRBV4-1 and TRBJ1-4; D is ambiguous. Germline assignment: CDR1 MGHRA and CDR2 YSYEKL. V was pared by 0 bases and J by 0 bases, with 14 bases between. The CDR3 is made up of 18 amino acids. Here the CDR3 DNA reads TGCGCCAGCAGCCAAGATCAAAATAACAATACAACTAATGAAAAACTGTTTTTT. Its translation: CASSQDQNNNTTNEKLFF.

The genes are TRBV5-6 and TRBJ1-3, with 8 nucleotides matching TRBD1. Germline V gene data show CDR1 as SGHDT and CDR2 as YYEEEE. V was pared by 2 bases and J by 4 bases, with 8 bases of the junction left unmatched. The CDR3 length is 16 residues. The DNA of the CDR3 is TGTGCCAGCAGCTTCCTAGACAGGGGAACCGGAAACACCATATATTTT. This codes for CASSFLDRGTGNTIYF.

The rearrangement links TRBV9 to TRBJ1-2, with D uncertain. V was clipped by 0 bases and J by 8 bases, with 17 bases between them. The germline V gene has CDR1 SGDLS and CDR2 YYNGEE. This CDR3 has 15 amino acids. The CDR3 DNA sequence: TGTGCCAGCAGCGTAGGGAGGGAGAGGAAACGGGGCTACACCTTC. The encoded protein is CASSVGRERKRGYTF.

The chain links TRBV27 to TRBJ1-2, with a possible D match to TRBD1 (5 bases). The CDR3 sequence is 13 residues long. Germline CDR1 MNHEY, CDR2 SMNVEV (reference sequence). Trimming shortened V by 5 bases and J by 6 bases, and 13 bases separated the two germline ends. CDR3 loop: CASSTDWGHGYTF. The DNA for the CDR3 is TGTGCCAGCAGTACCGACTGGGGACATGGCTACACCTTC.

The chain links TRBV11-2 to TRBJ1-3; D gene unclear. The V gene lost 5 bases and the J gene lost 0 bases, with 17 bases spanning the gap. Germline CDR1 SGHAT, CDR2 FQNNGV. The CDR3 totals 17 residues. The CDR3 bases are TGTGCCAGCAGCCTAAGGCCCACGGTGGGCTCTGGAAACACCATATATTTT. The encoded protein is CASSLRPTVGSGNTIYF.

This sequence joins TRBV15 and TRBJ2-7, with 11 positions matching TRBD2. This CDR3 spans 16 amino acids. Trimming at V came to 2 bases and at J to 7 bases, leaving 10 bases not matched to a gene. Germline CDR1 LNHNV, CDR2 YYDKDF (reference sequence). In DNA form, the CDR3 reads TGTGCCACCAGCAGAATCCCTAGCGGGGGGATGTGGGAGCAGTACTTC. Its protein product is CATSRIPSGGMWEQYF.

The chain employs TRBV2 and TRBJ2-6, with 8 bases aligning to TRBD1. CDR1 is SNHLY, CDR2 FYNNEI, per germline. After removal of 6 bases from V and 6 bases from J, the junction contained 7 bases not matched to a gene. The CDR3 consists of 15 residues. CDR3 in amino acids: CASSKDRGKANVLTF. In nucleotides, the CDR3 is TGTGCCAGCAGCAAAGACAGGGGTAAGGCCAACGTCCTGACTTTC.

The sample holds one count of this clone. V usage is TRBV6-6 and J usage is TRBJ1-1, with D uncertain. From germline, CDR1 is MNHNY and CDR2 SVGAGI (reference sequence). The V and J ends lost 2 bases and 6 bases respectively, with 13 bases between them. The CDR3 consists of 14 residues. CDR3 in amino acids: CASSYRDWVPEAFF. The CDR3 nucleotides are TGTGCCAGCAGTTACCGGGATTGGGTTCCTGAAGCTTTCTTT.

This sequence joins TRBV12-3 or TRBV12-4 and TRBJ1-6, with D possibly being TRBD1 (5 bases). V was shortened by 5 bases and J by 10 bases, with 12 bases between the two germline ends. The CDR3 is made up of 13 amino acids. CDR3 coding DNA: TGTGCCAGCAGTACAGGTGTTCGCTCACCCCTCCACTTT. This sequence encodes CASSTGVRSPLHF.

This chain connects TRBV7-2 to TRBJ2-4; TRBD2 matches 9 bases. Germline trimming cut 3 bases from V and 0 bases from J; bases unmatched to any gene: 3. CDR1 and CDR2 (germline): SGHTA, FQGNSA. This CDR3 is 16 amino acids long. The CDR3 spells CASSLAGGVAKNIQYF. The DNA for the CDR3 is TGTGCCAGCAGCTTGGCGGGGGGGGTAGCCAAAAACATTCAGTACTTC. Drawing the rest from reference TRBV7-2 and TRBJ2-4, the complete variable domain is GAGVSQSPSNKVTEKGKDVELRCDPISGHTALYWYRQSLGQGLEFLIYFQGNSAPDKSGLPSDRFSAERTGGSVSTLTIQRTQQEDSAVYLCASSLAGGVAKNIQYFGAGTRLSVL.

The rearrangement uses TRBV9 and TRBJ2-3, with D hard to call. Trimming stripped 0 bases from V and 4 bases from J, with 12 bases between. The CDR3 runs 15 residues. Germline CDR1 SGDLS, CDR2 YYNGEE. The DNA of the CDR3 is TGTGCCAGCAGCGTAGAATCACGTAGAGCAGATACGCAGTATTTT. Its protein is CASSVESRRADTQYF.

This clone was picked up one time. This rearrangement joins TRBV7-9 to TRBJ1-1; the D is unclear. The CDR3 runs 13 residues. The germline V gene encodes CDR1 SEHNR and CDR2 FQNEAQ (reference sequence). V was trimmed by 6 bases and J by 3 bases, leaving 11 bases between them. In nucleotides, the CDR3 is TGTGCCAGCAGGGTGAGGAAGGACACTGAAGCTTTCTTT. Translation: CASRVRKDTEAFF.

This rearrangement joins TRBV9 to TRBJ1-4; 7 bases agree with TRBD1. Germline CDR1 reads SGDLS; CDR2 reads YYNGEE. The V segment lost 3 bases and the J segment 7 bases; nucleotides outside the gene matches: 9. The CDR3 loop spans 15 amino acids. In DNA, the CDR3 is TGTGCCAGCAGCGGTCACGGGACAGCTGGTGAAAAACTGTTTTTT. Its protein is CASSGHGTAGEKLFF.

The chain uses TRBV12-3 or TRBV12-4 and TRBJ2-3; unclear D gene. V was trimmed by 5 bases and J by 4 bases, leaving 7 bases between them. CDR3 size: 12 residues. The CDR3 DNA reads TGTGCCAGCAGTCTATGGGCAGATACGCAGTATTTT. Encoded protein: CASSLWADTQYF.

The chain carries TRBV5-1 and TRBJ2-3; D is undetermined. Per germline, CDR1 SGHRS and CDR2 YFSETQ. V was clipped by 0 bases and J by 4 bases, with 3 bases between them. CDR3 length: 12 residues. CDR3 DNA: TGCGCCAGCAGCTTGGAGGCAGATACGCAGTATTTT. Translation: CASSLEADTQYF.

DNA for the CDR3: TGTGCCACCCCGGGCAGGGGATGGATCGGTGAGCAGTTCTTC. This translates into CATPGRGWIGEQFF. This chain uses TRBV9 with TRBJ2-1, with a tentative D call TRBD1 (6 bases). Deletions cut 9 bases from V and 9 bases from J, with 22 bases between. This CDR3 is built from 14 residues. Germline V lookup: CDR1 SGDLS, CDR2 YYNGEE.

This chain connects TRBV6-5 to TRBJ1-6; the D is unclear. V was shortened by 6 bases and J by 4 bases, with 13 bases between the two germline ends. This CDR3 region has 15 residues. From germline, CDR1 is MNHEY and CDR2 SVGAGI. The CDR3 region has the DNA TGTGCCAGCAGGTCTGGAGGGCCTTATAATTCACCCCTCCACTTT. It specifies CASRSGGPYNSPLHF.

The V and J genes are TRBV7-2 and TRBJ2-7, with 8 bases matching TRBD1. Trimming at V came to 1 base and at J to 4 bases, leaving 0 bases not matched to a gene. The CDR3 sequence is 13 residues long. The germline CDR1 and CDR2 sequences are SGHTA and FQGNSA. CDR3: CASSLGTGYEQYF. CDR3 nucleotide sequence: TGTGCCAGCAGCTTAGGGACAGGGTACGAGCAGTACTTC.

The J gene is TRBJ2-4, the V gene TRBV5-5; possible D gene TRBD2, 7 bases. There are 18 residues in the CDR3. Germline assignment: CDR1 SGHKS and CDR2 YYEKEE (reference sequence). Trimming left V 4 bases short and J 6 bases short, with 26 bases between. The CDR3, as DNA: TGTGCCAGCAGCGTACGACTGCGCGGGGGCTTTGCGGGAAACATTCAGTACTTC. Translated: CASSVRLRGGFAGNIQYF.

The chain uses TRBV9 and TRBJ2-1; the match to TRBD2 covers 7 bases. This CDR3 comprises 15 residues. Looked up from germline, CDR1 is SGDLS and CDR2 is YYNGEE. Unmatched junction bases numbered 6, after V lost 5 bases and J lost 1 base. The CDR3 DNA sequence: TGTGCCAGCAGTTATTCGGGGGGTTCCTACAATGAGCAGTTCTTC. It translates to CASSYSGGSYNEQFF.

In its sample, this clone was seen once. At the DNA level, this CDR3 is encoded by other sequences in the same sample as well. This chain joins TRBV30 and TRBJ2-5; D gene ambiguous. The germline V gene encodes CDR1 GTSNPN and CDR2 SVGIG (reference sequence). The CDR3 is 11 residues long. V shed 1 base and J shed 2 bases, with 2 bases lying between them. In DNA form, the CDR3 reads TGTGCCTGGAGTGCACAAGAGACCCAGTACTTC. Encoded protein: CAWSAQETQYF.

The V and J genes are TRBV28 and TRBJ1-1; D not resolved. This CDR3 contains 13 residues. V was shortened by 7 bases and J by 1 base, with 10 bases between the two germline ends. Looked up from germline, CDR1 is MDHEN and CDR2 is SYDVKM. The chain's CDR3 is CASTVTGNTEAFF. As DNA, the CDR3 is TGTGCCAGCACTGTAACGGGGAACACTGAAGCTTTCTTT.

The V and J genes are TRBV19 and TRBJ1-2; 9 nucleotides agree with TRBD1. Germline V gene data show CDR1 as LNHDA and CDR2 as SQIVND (reference sequence). This CDR3 spans 17 amino acids. J was trimmed by 0 bases and V by 5 bases; bases with no gene match: 10. CDR3 loop: CASSPQGGQGPNYGYTF. The CDR3 DNA follows: TGTGCCAGTAGTCCACAGGGGGGACAGGGCCCTAACTATGGCTACACCTTC.